The 3 T cell receptor beta chains in this list originate from one sample, sequenced in a study of shared clonotypes between healthy human individuals. Some clones are missing from TCRdb's copy, which holds only in-frame ones; the method was immunoSEQ multiplex PCR. The profile covers about half a million clones, with 75% to 85% appearing a single time and 10% to 15% taken by the ten largest. Sample: PBMCs. The receptors here all came from a woman in her thirties or forties in good health. Some clones in this sample may be carry-over from other donors' samples.

This rearrangement joins TRBV2 to TRBJ2-7, with D possibly matching TRBD1 (6 bases). CDR3 length: 12 amino acids. V shed 5 bases and J shed 3 bases, with 8 bases lying between them. From germline, CDR1 is SNHLY and CDR2 FYNNEI. CDR3 nucleotide sequence: TGTGCCAGCAGTAGACAGGTCTACGAGCAGTACTTC. Translation: CASSRQVYEQYF.

V and J are TRBV2 and TRBJ1-2; 9 positions match TRBD1. Germline V CDR1 and CDR2: SNHLY, FYNNEI. Unmatched junction bases numbered 6, after V lost 6 bases and J lost 7 bases. The CDR3 has 13 amino acids. This CDR3 is CASSPGQGSGYTF. CDR3 sequence (DNA): TGTGCCAGCAGCCCGGGACAGGGCTCTGGCTACACCTTC.

The genes are TRBV6-1 and TRBJ1-5, with a weak D call TRBD1 (5 bases). In germline, CDR1 is MNHNS, CDR2 SASEGT. V was shortened by 2 bases and J by 7 bases, with 12 bases between the two germline ends. The CDR3 covers 14 residues. The CDR3 reads CASSETAGGQPQHF. CDR3 DNA sequence: TGTGCCAGCAGTGAAACGGCCGGGGGGCAGCCCCAGCATTTT.